What follows is one TCR beta chain and its context. The target antigen is unknown. Other nucleotide sequences from this sample produce the same CDR3. The data originate from a study of beta chain features in type 1 diabetes. Study results and limitations: A closer apparent resemblance between naive, central memory and Treg TCRB repertoires was seen in patients than in healthy donors.

Germline V gene data show CDR1 as SGHTA and CDR2 as FQGNSA. This CDR3 comprises 14 residues. The V gene lost 0 bases and the J gene lost 2 bases, with 5 bases spanning the gap. The whole isolated RNA underwent reverse transcription, so sequencing captured expressed TCRB transcripts. Assay used: immunoSEQ multiplex PCR; TCRdb lists only in-frame clones, some missing. This sample yields about half a million clones, of which approximately 28% are seen a single time; around 0.065% belongs to the top ten. It was one heparinised blood draw, averaging around 120 mL, that each donor gave. The sequenced sample was naive CD4+ T cells from blood. The TCR comes from a man aged 18 to 30 in good health. V and J are TRBV7-2 and TRBJ2-1; no clear D gene. The CDR3 bases are TGTGCCAGCAGCTTAGCGGGGACCTACAATGAGCAGTTCTTC. Protein: CASSLAGTYNEQFF.